Listed here are 15 T cell receptor beta chains from one sample, sequenced in a study of OX40 agonist ivuxolimab in advanced cancers. TCRdb's table, derived via immunoSEQ multiplex PCR, lists solely in-frame clones and lacks some. Of some 80,000 clones detected, roughly 88% appear once; the ten largest clones hold approximately 0.67%. This sample comprised CD4+ or CD8+ T cells sorted from blood, obtained in a trial of the OX40 agonist ivuxolimab. These receptors all stem from an adult with an advanced solid tumor such as melanoma, head and neck, liver or kidney cancer.

In this sample, this clone turned up once. The chain recombines TRBV5-1 with TRBJ1-3, with 7 positions matching TRBD1. The germline V gene encodes CDR1 SGHRS and CDR2 YFSETQ. The V segment lost 6 bases and the J segment 3 bases; nucleotides outside the gene matches: 9. The CDR3 runs 15 residues. The CDR3 protein is CASKESRDSGNTIYF. DNA for the CDR3: TGCGCCAGCAAGGAAAGCCGGGACAGTGGAAACACCATATATTTT.

The V call is TRBV30, the J call TRBJ1-2; tentatively, D is TRBD1 (6 bases). The V and J ends lost 4 bases and 2 bases respectively, with 11 bases between them. The CDR3 is made up of 13 amino acids. Germline assignment: CDR1 GTSNPN and CDR2 SVGIG (reference sequence). The CDR3 loop is CAWTARGNYGYTF. CDR3 coding DNA: TGTGCCTGGACTGCCAGGGGCAACTATGGCTACACCTTC.

V and J are TRBV5-6 and TRBJ2-7, with TRBD2 matching 9 bases. This CDR3 spans 12 amino acids. The V segment lost 8 bases and the J segment 6 bases; nucleotides outside the gene matches: 6. Germline V lookup: CDR1 SGHDT, CDR2 YYEEEE. The CDR3 loop is CARRGGPGEQYF. CDR3 sequence (DNA): TGTGCCAGGCGGGGGGGGCCGGGCGAGCAGTACTTC.

This chain uses TRBV28 with TRBJ2-7; 8 bases line up with TRBD1. J was trimmed by 5 bases and V by 5 bases; bases with no gene match: 11. Germline V gene sequence: CDR1 MDHEN, CDR2 SYDVKM. This CDR3 is 15 amino acids long. CDR3 residues: CASSRRRTGSDEQYF. In nucleotides, the CDR3 is TGTGCCAGCAGTCGTAGGCGGACAGGGTCCGACGAGCAGTACTTC.

V gene TRBV9 combines with J gene TRBJ1-3; D gene ambiguous. Germline values: CDR1 SGDLS, CDR2 YYNGEE. Trimming removed 0 bases from V and 0 bases from J, with 10 bases in between. This CDR3 has 16 residues. DNA of the CDR3: TGTGCCAGCAGCGTAGGTGTGGGTCTCTCTGGAAACACCATATATTTT. Its protein product is CASSVGVGLSGNTIYF.

The chain joins TRBV29-1 to TRBJ2-1, with 9 bases that match TRBD2. The junction had 8 bases not matched to a gene; V was cut back by 1 base and J by 7 bases. The germline V gene has CDR1 SQVTM and CDR2 ANQGSEA. The CDR3 totals 15 residues. Here the CDR3 reads CSVEVGLLAGNEQFF. The CDR3 nucleotides read TGCAGCGTTGAAGTAGGGCTCCTAGCGGGGAATGAGCAGTTCTTC.

V is TRBV7-2 and J is TRBJ2-1, with 10 bases fitting TRBD2. V shed 1 base, J shed 4 bases, and the junction held 13 bases outside the gene matches. The CDR3 is 19 residues long. Germline V CDR1 and CDR2: SGHTA, FQGNSA. This CDR3 reads CASSLDRARLAGVYNEQFF. The CDR3 coding sequence is TGTGCCAGCAGCTTAGATCGGGCGCGGCTAGCGGGAGTATACAATGAGCAGTTCTTC.

The chain joins TRBV11-2 to TRBJ1-3; D may be TRBD1 (5 bases). Germline V gives CDR1 SGHAT, CDR2 FQNNGV. Trimming cost V 3 bases and J 0 bases, with 12 bases left between them. CDR3 length equals 16 residues. This CDR3 reads CASSFWTSSSGNTIYF. For the CDR3, the DNA is TGTGCCAGCAGCTTTTGGACATCAAGCTCTGGAAACACCATATATTTT.

The chain combines TRBV5-4 with TRBJ1-1; D perhaps matches TRBD1 (5 bases). In germline, CDR1 is SGHNT, CDR2 YYREEE (reference sequence). The CDR3 is made up of 19 amino acids. The ends were cut back, 0 bases at V and 6 bases at J, with 27 bases in the middle. CDR3 in amino acids: CASSLDRLGQGKSTAEAFF. The CDR3 DNA follows: TGTGCCAGCAGCTTGGATAGGTTGGGGCAGGGAAAATCGACTGCTGAAGCTTTCTTT.

This clone was counted once. V is TRBV2 and J is TRBJ1-2; weak D call: TRBD1 (5 bases). Trimming took off 4 bases at V and 2 bases at J, with 14 bases between the two ends. The CDR3 runs to 15 residues. Looked up from germline, CDR1 is SNHLY and CDR2 is FYNNEI. The CDR3 protein is CASSGRTSLNYGYTF. The CDR3 DNA sequence: TGTGCCAGCAGTGGACGGACATCTCTAAACTATGGCTACACCTTC.

The chain combines TRBV28 with TRBJ2-2; TRBD2 matches at 8 bases. The V gene's germline CDR1 is MDHEN and CDR2 SYDVKM. The CDR3 contains 15 residues. The trim removed 5 bases at V and 4 bases at J, leaving 6 bases unmatched. CDR3 in amino acids: CASSPSGGPTGELFF. The CDR3 DNA reads TGTGCCAGCAGTCCCAGCGGGGGACCCACCGGGGAGCTGTTTTTT. The full variable domain, rest sourced from reference TRBV28 and TRBJ2-2, is DVKVTQSSRYLVKRTGEKVFLECVQDMDHENMFWYRQDPGLGLRLIYFSYDVKMKEKGDIPEGYSVSREKKERFSLILESASTNQTSMYLCASSPSGGPTGELFFGEGSRLTVL.

The rearrangement links TRBV4-1 to TRBJ1-6; 7 bases align to TRBD1. This CDR3 contains 17 residues. CDR1 and CDR2 from the germline V gene are MGHRA and YSYEKL. Trimming at V came to 4 bases and at J to 6 bases, leaving 12 bases not matched to a gene. CDR3 coding DNA: TGCGCCAGCAGCCGTGCTGCGCCGGGACAGCCTAATTCACCCCTCCACTTT. Translated: CASSRAAPGQPNSPLHF.

CDR3 region: CASSTARGGGQIRNEQFF. CDR3 in DNA: TGTGCCAGTAGTACCGCTCGAGGGGGAGGGCAGATTCGCAATGAGCAGTTCTTC. The rearrangement joins TRBV19 to TRBJ2-1, with D perhaps TRBD2 (7 bases). The germline gives CDR1 LNHDA, CDR2 SQIVND (reference sequence). The CDR3 spans 18 residues. V lost 4 bases, J lost 6 bases, and 25 bases lay in between.

The chain is built from TRBV5-3 and TRBJ1-2; possibly TRBD1 for D (5 bases). TRBV5-3 is classed as an ORF, of uncertain function. V was trimmed by 6 bases and J by 3 bases, leaving 30 bases between them. This CDR3 is 19 amino acids long. Here the CDR3 DNA reads TGTGCCAGAAATTTCCGGGACTCTACCTCTAGTCGACCTTACTATGGCTACACCTTC. Translating it yields CARNFRDSTSSRPYYGYTF.

The chain recombines TRBV29-1 with TRBJ1-2; possibly TRBD1 for D (5 bases). The V end lost 6 bases, the J end lost 6 bases, and 8 bases lay between the germline ends. Germline CDR1 SQVTM, CDR2 ANQGSEA. The CDR3 length is 10 residues. The CDR3 DNA sequence: TGCAGCGTGGGGGACGATGGCTACACCTTC. This encodes CSVGDDGYTF.